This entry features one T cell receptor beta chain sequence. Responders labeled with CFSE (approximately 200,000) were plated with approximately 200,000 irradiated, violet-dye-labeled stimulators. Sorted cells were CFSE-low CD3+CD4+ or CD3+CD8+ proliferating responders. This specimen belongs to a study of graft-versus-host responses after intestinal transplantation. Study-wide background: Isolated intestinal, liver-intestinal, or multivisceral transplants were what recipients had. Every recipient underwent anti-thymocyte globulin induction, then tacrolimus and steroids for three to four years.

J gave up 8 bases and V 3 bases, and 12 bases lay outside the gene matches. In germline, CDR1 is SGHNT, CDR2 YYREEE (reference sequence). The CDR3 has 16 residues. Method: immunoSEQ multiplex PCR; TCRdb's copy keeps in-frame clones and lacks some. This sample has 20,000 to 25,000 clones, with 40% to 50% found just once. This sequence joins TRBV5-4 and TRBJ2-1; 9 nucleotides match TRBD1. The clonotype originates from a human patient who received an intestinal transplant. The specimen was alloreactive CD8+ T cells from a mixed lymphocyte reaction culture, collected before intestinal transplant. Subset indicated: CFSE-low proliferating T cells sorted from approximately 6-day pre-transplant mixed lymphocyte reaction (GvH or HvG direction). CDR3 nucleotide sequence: TGTGCCAGCAGCTCCCCCGGGACAGGGCTTTTCCATGAGCAGTTCTTC. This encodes CASSSPGTGLFHEQFF.